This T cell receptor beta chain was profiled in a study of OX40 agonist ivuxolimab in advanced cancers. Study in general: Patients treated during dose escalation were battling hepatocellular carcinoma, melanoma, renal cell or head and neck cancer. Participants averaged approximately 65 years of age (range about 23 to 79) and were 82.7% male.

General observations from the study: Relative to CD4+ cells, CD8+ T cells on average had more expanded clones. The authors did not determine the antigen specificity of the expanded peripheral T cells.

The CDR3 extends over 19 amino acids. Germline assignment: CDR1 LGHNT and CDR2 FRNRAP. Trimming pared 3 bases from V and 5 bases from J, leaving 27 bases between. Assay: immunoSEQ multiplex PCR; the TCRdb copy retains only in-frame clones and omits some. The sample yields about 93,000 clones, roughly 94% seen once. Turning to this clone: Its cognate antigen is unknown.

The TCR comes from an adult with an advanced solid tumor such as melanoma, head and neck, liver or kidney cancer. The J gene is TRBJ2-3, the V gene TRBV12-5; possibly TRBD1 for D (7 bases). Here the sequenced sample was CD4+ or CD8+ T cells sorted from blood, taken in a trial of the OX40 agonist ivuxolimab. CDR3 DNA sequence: TGTGCTAGTGGTTTTGACGAGGGACAGCTAGCGCCCATAGGAGATACGCAGTATTTT. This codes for CASGFDEGQLAPIGDTQYF.